In this sample, the clone carrying this T cell receptor beta chain turned up a few times. Antigen unknown. The data are from a study of CD8 T cells in ankylosing spondylitis. Losses at the gene ends were 3 bases for V and 4 bases for J; bases not matched to a gene: 7. The CDR3 totals 15 residues. Looked up from germline, CDR1 is SEHNR and CDR2 is FQNEAQ (reference sequence). With molecular barcodes, quantitative 5'-RACE was used to make the TCR beta libraries. TCRdb passed the 5' RACE reads through MiXCR, listing each CDR3 protein once. The repertoire holds roughly 40,000 distinct CDR3 sequences, with approximately 9.9% as singletons. Study findings and constraints: Some motif variants had been reported before (in reactive arthritis synovial fluid and blood). What seemed typical of ankylosing spondylitis blood was a TCR beta motif built from about 8 highly homologous variants. The clones that were linked to disease were reported to be significantly enriched in matched synovial fluid samples from ankylosing spondylitis patients.

The TCR comes from a male donor with ankylosing spondylitis or in good health (not recorded which). This chain uses TRBV7-9 with TRBJ1-1; 8 positions agree with TRBD1. The specimen was blood, either unsorted or a sorted T cell fraction (not recorded which). This chain's CDR3 is CASSFAGGRGTEAFF. CDR3 coding DNA: TGTGCCAGCAGCTTCGCAGGGGGCAGGGGCACTGAAGCTTTCTTT.